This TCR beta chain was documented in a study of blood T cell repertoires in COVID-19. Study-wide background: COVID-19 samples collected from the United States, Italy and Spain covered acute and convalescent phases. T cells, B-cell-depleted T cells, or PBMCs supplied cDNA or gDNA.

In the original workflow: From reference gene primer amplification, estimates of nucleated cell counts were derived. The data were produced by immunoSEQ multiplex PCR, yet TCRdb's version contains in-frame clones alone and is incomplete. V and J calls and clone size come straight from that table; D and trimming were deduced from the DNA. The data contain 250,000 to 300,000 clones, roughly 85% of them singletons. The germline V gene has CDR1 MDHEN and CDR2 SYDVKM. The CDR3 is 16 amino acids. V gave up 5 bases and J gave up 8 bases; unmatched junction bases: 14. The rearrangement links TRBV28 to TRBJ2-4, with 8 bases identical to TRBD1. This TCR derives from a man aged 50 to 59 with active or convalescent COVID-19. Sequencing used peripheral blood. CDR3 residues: CASSTTATGATDIQYF. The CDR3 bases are TGTGCCAGCAGTACTACCGCGACAGGGGCTACAGACATTCAGTACTTC.